These 2 T cell receptor beta chains were all obtained from the same sample, sequenced in a study of tumor-infiltrating lymphocytes in oesophageal squamous cell carcinoma. TCRdb re-called the PCR reads with MiXCR, one entry per CDR3 protein. The sample lists some 18,000 distinct CDR3 sequences, about two fifths seen once, with under 12% in the top ten. Input material: normal esophageal tissue next to the tumor. The origin of the receptors is a male donor with esophageal squamous cell carcinoma.

Turning to this clonotype: A much larger clone differs from this one at a single base, so this may be a read error. This is likely a read error, given that the CDR3 carries no conserved phenylalanine or tryptophan at its end. The rearrangement links TRBV5-1 to TRBJ2-7; TRBD2 agrees at 8 bases. The closer fit of TRBJ2-5 to the DNA end suggests the J call may be wrong. Germline CDR1 is SGHRS and CDR2 is YFSETQ. This CDR3 is 13 amino acids long. CDR3 protein: CASSWRGDETQYL. The CDR3 DNA follows: TGCGCCAGCAGCTGGCGGGGGGACGAGACCCAGTACTTG.

This sequence joins TRBV28 and TRBJ1-6; TRBD1 is a possible D gene (6 bases). The V and J ends lost 6 bases and 8 bases respectively, with 17 bases between them. Germline-derived CDR1 and CDR2 are MDHEN and SYDVKM. This CDR3 is 15 amino acids long. CDR3 region: CASSPTDRFDSPLHF. The CDR3 DNA follows: TGTGCCAGCAGCCCCACAGACAGGTTCGATTCACCCCTCCACTTT.